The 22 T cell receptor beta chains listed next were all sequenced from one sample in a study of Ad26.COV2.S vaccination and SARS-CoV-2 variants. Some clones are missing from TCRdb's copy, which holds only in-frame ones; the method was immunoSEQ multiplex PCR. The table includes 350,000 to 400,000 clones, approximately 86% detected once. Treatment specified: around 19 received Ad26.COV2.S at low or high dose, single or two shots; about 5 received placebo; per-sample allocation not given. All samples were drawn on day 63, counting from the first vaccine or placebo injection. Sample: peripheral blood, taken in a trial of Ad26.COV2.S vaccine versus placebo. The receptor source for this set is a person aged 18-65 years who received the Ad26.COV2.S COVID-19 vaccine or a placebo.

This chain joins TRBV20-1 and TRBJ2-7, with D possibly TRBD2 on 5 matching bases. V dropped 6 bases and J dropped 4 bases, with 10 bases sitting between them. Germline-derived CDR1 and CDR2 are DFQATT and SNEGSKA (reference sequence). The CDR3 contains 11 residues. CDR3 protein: CSAEDLYEQYF. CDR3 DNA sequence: TGCAGTGCGGAGGATTTGTACGAGCAGTACTTC.

DNA for the CDR3: TGTGCCAGCAGCCAACTAGCGGCCTACTCCTACGAGCAGTACTTC. Translated, it gives CASSQLAAYSYEQYF. V is TRBV3-1 (or the pseudogene TRBV3-2) and J is TRBJ2-7, with 7 bases matching TRBD2. Trimming took 2 bases from V and 0 from J; bases not matched to a gene: 4. The V gene's germline CDR1 is LGHDT and CDR2 YNNKEL (reference sequence). CDR3 length equals 15 residues.

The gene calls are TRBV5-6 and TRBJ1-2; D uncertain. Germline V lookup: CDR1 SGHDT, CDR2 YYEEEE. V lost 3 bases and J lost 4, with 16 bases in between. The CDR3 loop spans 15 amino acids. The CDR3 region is CASSSRTSGPYGYTF. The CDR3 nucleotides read TGTGCCAGCAGCTCCCGGACGAGCGGGCCCTATGGCTACACCTTC.

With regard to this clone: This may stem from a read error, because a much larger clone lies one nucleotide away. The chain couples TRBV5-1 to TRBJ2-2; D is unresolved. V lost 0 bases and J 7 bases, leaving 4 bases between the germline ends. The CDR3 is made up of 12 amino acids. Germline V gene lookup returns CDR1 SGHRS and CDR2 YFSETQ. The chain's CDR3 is CASSLDFGELFF. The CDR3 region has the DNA TGCGCCAGCAGCTTGGATTTCGGGGAGCTGTTTTTT.

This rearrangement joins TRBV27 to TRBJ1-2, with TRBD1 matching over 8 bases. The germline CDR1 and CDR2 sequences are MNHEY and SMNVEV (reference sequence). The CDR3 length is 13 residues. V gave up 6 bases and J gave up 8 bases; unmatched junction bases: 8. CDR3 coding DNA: TGTGCCAGCAGCCCAGACAGGGGAGGAGGCTACACCTTC. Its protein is CASSPDRGGGYTF.

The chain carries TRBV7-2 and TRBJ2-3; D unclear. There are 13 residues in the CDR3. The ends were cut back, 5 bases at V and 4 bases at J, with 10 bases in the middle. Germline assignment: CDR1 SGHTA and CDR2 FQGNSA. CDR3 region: CASSPGRADTQYF. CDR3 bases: TGTGCCAGCAGCCCAGGTAGGGCAGATACGCAGTATTTT.

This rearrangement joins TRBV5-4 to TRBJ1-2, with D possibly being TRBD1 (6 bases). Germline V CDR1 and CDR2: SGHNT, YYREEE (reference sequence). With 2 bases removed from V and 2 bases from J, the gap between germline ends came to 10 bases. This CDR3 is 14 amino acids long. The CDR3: CASSLGRGNYGYTF. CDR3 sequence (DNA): TGTGCCAGCAGCTTAGGGAGGGGGAACTATGGCTACACCTTC.

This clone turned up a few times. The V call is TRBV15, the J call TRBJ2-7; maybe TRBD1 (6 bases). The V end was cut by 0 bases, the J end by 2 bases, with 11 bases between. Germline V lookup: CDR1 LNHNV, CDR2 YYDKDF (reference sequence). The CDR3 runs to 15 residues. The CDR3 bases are TGTGCCACCAGCAGAGATCCGGGACACACCTACGAGCAGTACTTC. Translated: CATSRDPGHTYEQYF.

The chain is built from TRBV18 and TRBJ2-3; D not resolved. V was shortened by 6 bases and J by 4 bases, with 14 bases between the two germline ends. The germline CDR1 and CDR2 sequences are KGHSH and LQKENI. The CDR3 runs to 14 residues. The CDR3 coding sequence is TGTGCCAGCTCGAGCTCGGTTCATCCAGATACGCAGTATTTT. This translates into CASSSSVHPDTQYF.

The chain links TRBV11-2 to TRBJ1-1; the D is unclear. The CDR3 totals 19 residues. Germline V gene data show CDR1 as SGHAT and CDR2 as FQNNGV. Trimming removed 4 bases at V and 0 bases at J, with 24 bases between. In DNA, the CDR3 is TGTGCCAGCAGCTCAAACCCCTCCTTAGTGACGGTGATGAACACTGAAGCTTTCTTT. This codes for CASSSNPSLVTVMNTEAFF.

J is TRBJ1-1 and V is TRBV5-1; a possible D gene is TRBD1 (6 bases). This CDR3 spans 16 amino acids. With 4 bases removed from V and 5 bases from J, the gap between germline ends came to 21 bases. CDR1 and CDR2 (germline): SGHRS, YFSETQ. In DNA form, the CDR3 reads TGCGCCAGCAGCCTGGTACCGGGACAAGTGGAGACTGAAGCTTTCTTT. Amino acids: CASSLVPGQVETEAFF.

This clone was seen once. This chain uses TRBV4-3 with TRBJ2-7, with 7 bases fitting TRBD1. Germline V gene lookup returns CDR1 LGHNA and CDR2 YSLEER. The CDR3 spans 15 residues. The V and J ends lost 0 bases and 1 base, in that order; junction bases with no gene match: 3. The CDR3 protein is CASSQEQGQSYEQYF. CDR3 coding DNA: TGCGCCAGCAGCCAAGAACAGGGGCAATCCTACGAGCAGTACTTC.

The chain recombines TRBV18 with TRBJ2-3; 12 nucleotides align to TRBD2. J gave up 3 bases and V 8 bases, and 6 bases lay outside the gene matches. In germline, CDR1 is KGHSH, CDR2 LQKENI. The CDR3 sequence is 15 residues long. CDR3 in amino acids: CASHRTSGDTDTQYF. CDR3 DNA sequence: TGTGCCAGCCATAGGACTAGCGGGGATACAGATACGCAGTATTTT.

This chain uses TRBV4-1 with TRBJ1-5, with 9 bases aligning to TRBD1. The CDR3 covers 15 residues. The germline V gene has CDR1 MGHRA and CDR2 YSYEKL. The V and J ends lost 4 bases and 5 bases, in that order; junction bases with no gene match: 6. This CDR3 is CASSRGGQGHQPQHF. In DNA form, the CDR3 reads TGCGCCAGCAGCCGAGGTGGACAGGGGCATCAGCCCCAGCATTTT.

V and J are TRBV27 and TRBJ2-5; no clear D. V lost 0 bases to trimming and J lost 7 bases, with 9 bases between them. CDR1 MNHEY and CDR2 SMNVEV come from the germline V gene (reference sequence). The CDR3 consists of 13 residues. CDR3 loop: CASSLSAWGTQYF. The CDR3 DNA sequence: TGTGCCAGCAGTTTATCAGCGTGGGGGACCCAGTACTTC.

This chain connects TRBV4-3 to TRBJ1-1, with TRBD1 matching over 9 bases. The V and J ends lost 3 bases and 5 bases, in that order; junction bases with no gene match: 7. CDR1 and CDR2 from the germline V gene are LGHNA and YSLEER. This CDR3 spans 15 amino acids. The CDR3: CASSQLRTGVTEAFF. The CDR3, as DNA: TGCGCCAGCAGCCAGCTCCGGACAGGGGTGACTGAAGCTTTCTTT.

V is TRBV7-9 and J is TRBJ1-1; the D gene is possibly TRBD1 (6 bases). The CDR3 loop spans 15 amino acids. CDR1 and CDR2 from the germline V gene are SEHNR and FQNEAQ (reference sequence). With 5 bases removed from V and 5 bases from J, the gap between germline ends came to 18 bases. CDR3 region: CASSPEGGRRTEAFF. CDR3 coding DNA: TGTGCCAGCAGCCCCGAGGGGGGCCGGAGGACTGAAGCTTTCTTT.

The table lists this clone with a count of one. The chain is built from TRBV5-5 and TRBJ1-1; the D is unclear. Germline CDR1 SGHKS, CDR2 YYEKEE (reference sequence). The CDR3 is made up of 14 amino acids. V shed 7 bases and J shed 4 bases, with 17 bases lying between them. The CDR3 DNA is TGTGCCAGCGGAGTAGATGTTGAGGGCACTGAAGCTTTCTTT. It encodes CASGVDVEGTEAFF.

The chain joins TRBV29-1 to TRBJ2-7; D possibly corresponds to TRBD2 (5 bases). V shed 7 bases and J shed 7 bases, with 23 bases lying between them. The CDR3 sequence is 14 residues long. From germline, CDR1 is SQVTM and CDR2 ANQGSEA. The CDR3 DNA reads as TGCAGCGCCCCTAAGATTAGAGGGCTGGGGGAGCAGTACTTC. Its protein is CSAPKIRGLGEQYF.

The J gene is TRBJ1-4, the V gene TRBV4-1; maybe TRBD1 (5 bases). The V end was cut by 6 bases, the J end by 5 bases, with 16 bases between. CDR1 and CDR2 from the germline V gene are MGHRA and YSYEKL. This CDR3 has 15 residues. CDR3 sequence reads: CASRAPGASNEKLFF. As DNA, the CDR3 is TGCGCCAGCAGGGCCCCCGGGGCCTCAAATGAAAAACTGTTTTTT.

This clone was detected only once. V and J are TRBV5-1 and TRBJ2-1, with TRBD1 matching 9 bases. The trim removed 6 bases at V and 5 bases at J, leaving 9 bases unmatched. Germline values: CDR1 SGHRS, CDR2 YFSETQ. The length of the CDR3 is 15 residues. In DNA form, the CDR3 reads TGCGCCAGCACCACGGGACAGGGATCCAACAATGAGCAGTTCTTC. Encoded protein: CASTTGQGSNNEQFF.

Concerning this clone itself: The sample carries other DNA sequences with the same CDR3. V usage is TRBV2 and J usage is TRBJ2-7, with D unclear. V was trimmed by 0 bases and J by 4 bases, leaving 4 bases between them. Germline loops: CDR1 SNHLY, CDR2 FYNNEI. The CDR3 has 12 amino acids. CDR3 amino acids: CASSEAGYEQYF. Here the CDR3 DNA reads TGTGCCAGCAGTGAAGCGGGTTACGAGCAGTACTTC.